These 18 T cell receptor beta chains were all obtained from the same sample, sequenced in a study of blood T cell repertoires in COVID-19. Only in-frame clones appear in the TCRdb table, and some are missing; sequencing was by immunoSEQ multiplex PCR. This table holds 75,000 to 90,000 clones, about 82% found once. The sequenced sample was peripheral blood. All receptors come from a man aged 80 or over with active or convalescent COVID-19.

The V gene is TRBV30, the J gene TRBJ2-3, with D tentatively TRBD2 (6 bases). V lost 0 bases and J 0 bases, leaving 13 bases between the germline ends. Germline V gene data show CDR1 as GTSNPN and CDR2 as SVGIG (reference sequence). The CDR3 covers 16 residues. The CDR3 coding sequence is TGTGCCTGGAGTGTACTGGGACTCCGAAGCACAGATACGCAGTATTTT. Protein: CAWSVLGLRSTDTQYF.

The rearrangement links TRBV6-5 to TRBJ1-2, with 9 bases aligning to TRBD1. Per germline, CDR1 MNHEY and CDR2 SVGAGI. With V trimmed by 5 bases and J by 7 bases, 11 bases remained unmatched. CDR3 length: 15 residues. CDR3 residues: CASSTYQQGAGGYTF. CDR3 coding DNA: TGTGCCAGCAGTACCTATCAACAGGGGGCGGGTGGCTACACCTTC.

The gene calls are TRBV7-2 and TRBJ2-4; D possibly corresponds to TRBD2 (7 bases). This CDR3 region has 15 residues. Trimming removed 5 bases from V and 1 base from J, with 12 bases in between. Germline loops: CDR1 SGHTA, CDR2 FQGNSA. The CDR3 bases are TGTGCCAGCAGCCGGGGGGCGGCGGCCAAAAACATTCAGTACTTC. Translation gives CASSRGAAAKNIQYF.

V usage is TRBV21-1 and J usage is TRBJ2-7; no DNA check was done on the table's D call, TRBD1. TRBV21-1 is tagged as a pseudogene. The CDR3 length is 18 residues. CDR3 nucleotides: TGTGCCAGCAGCAAAGCCCCTTGGTCGTCAGGGGTTCTGGGGGAGCAGTACGTC. Translation gives CASSKAPWSSGVLGEQYV.

The chain joins TRBV7-2 to TRBJ2-5; 9 bases agree with TRBD2. Unmatched junction bases numbered 4, after V lost 5 bases and J lost 3 bases. There are 14 residues in the CDR3. CDR1 is SGHTA and CDR2 is FQGNSA in the germline V gene. In DNA form, the CDR3 reads TGTGCCAGCAGCCAACCTAGCGGGGAAGAGACCCAGTACTTC. This encodes CASSQPSGEETQYF.

The chain uses TRBV28 and TRBJ1-2; 7 bases match TRBD1. The CDR3 covers 12 residues. Germline V gene lookup returns CDR1 MDHEN and CDR2 SYDVKM. V lost 7 bases, J lost 8 bases, and 7 bases stayed unmatched. In nucleotides, the CDR3 is TGTGCCAGCACCCCGACAGGGATCGGCTACACCTTC. Translation: CASTPTGIGYTF.

This rearrangement joins TRBV5-4 to TRBJ1-1; no reliable D call. The V end was cut by 4 bases, the J end by 4 bases, with 14 bases between. Germline V gene data show CDR1 as SGHNT and CDR2 as YYREEE (reference sequence). CDR3 size: 14 residues. CDR3 bases: TGTGCCAGCAGCCGCGAGGCGCGTGGCACTGAAGCTTTCTTT. This gives the protein CASSREARGTEAFF.

The rearrangement joins TRBV10-1 to TRBJ1-4; weak D call: TRBD1 (5 bases). This CDR3 is 16 amino acids long. Germline-derived CDR1 and CDR2 are WNHNN and SYGVQD (reference sequence). Between the trimmed V and J ends, which lost 4 bases and 4 bases, there was a span of 16 bases. As DNA, the CDR3 is TGCGCCAGCAGTGCGAACGCGGCGGGGGTTAATGAAAAACTGTTTTTT. This codes for CASSANAAGVNEKLFF.

The V call is TRBV9, the J call TRBJ1-2; possibly TRBD1 for D (6 bases). Germline CDR1 and CDR2: SGDLS and YYNGEE. This CDR3 has 13 residues. With 1 base removed from V and 9 bases from J, the gap between germline ends came to 13 bases. The CDR3 sequence: CASSVTGIGSYTF. The CDR3 coding sequence is TGTGCCAGCAGCGTAACAGGGATAGGAAGCTACACCTTC.

The chain links TRBV11-2 to TRBJ2-3; 8 positions match TRBD2. The CDR3 covers 17 residues. Germline values: CDR1 SGHAT, CDR2 FQNNGV. V lost 4 bases, J lost 2 bases, and 11 bases stayed unmatched. The DNA of the CDR3 is TGTGCCAGCAGCTCCTTCCGGGGGGGATGGGCCACAGATACGCAGTATTTT. This codes for CASSSFRGGWATDTQYF.

The chain joins TRBV10-1 to TRBJ2-3; 7 nucleotides agree with TRBD2. V shed 5 bases and J 1 base; nucleotides not matched to a gene: 3. The CDR3 is 14 residues long. Germline values: CDR1 WNHNN, CDR2 SYGVQD (reference sequence). CDR3 protein: CASSRTSRTDTQYF. In DNA form, the CDR3 reads TGCGCCAGCAGTAGGACTAGTCGCACAGATACGCAGTATTTT.

The chain recombines TRBV24-1 with TRBJ1-1; D remains ambiguous. The V gene's germline CDR1 is KGHDR and CDR2 SFDVKD. This CDR3 region has 16 residues. V lost 10 bases to trimming and J lost 3 bases, with 23 bases between them. Here the CDR3 DNA reads TGTGCCACTAGGGTGTCAGCCAGCATGCGGGACACTGAAGCTTTCTTT. It is translated as CATRVSASMRDTEAFF.

The gene calls are TRBV28 and TRBJ1-3; 10 nucleotides line up with TRBD1. V trimming: 2 bases; J trimming: 4 bases; junction bases outside the gene matches: 5. The CDR3 loop spans 16 amino acids. Germline-derived CDR1 and CDR2 are MDHEN and SYDVKM. CDR3: CASSLPGTGVGNTIYF. The CDR3 nucleotides are TGTGCCAGCAGTTTACCCGGGACAGGGGTCGGAAACACCATATATTTT.

J is TRBJ1-2 and V is TRBV20-1, with unresolved D. The CDR3 runs 13 residues. Looked up from germline, CDR1 is DFQATT and CDR2 is SNEGSKA (reference sequence). V lost 3 bases and J lost 1, with 9 bases in between. CDR3 residues: CSASTSYNYGYTF. CDR3 DNA: TGCAGTGCTAGTACGAGCTATAACTATGGCTACACCTTC.

The CDR3 DNA is TGTGCCAGTAGTATAGGGCTAGCGGGAGGGTCAGATACGCAGTATTTT. Translated: CASSIGLAGGSDTQYF. This chain joins TRBV19 and TRBJ2-3, with TRBD2 matching 12 bases. The CDR3 runs 16 residues. Germline V lookup: CDR1 LNHDA, CDR2 SQIVND (reference sequence). After removal of 1 base from V and 4 bases from J, the junction contained 3 bases not matched to a gene.

The V and J genes are TRBV9 and TRBJ2-7; 7 bases agree with TRBD2. This CDR3 is built from 17 residues. V trimming: 4 bases; J trimming: 2 bases; junction bases outside the gene matches: 15. Germline V lookup: CDR1 SGDLS, CDR2 YYNGEE. The CDR3 DNA reads TGTGCCAGCAGCCCAAAGACTGCCGGGAGGACTACCTACGAGCAGTACGTC. Its protein product is CASSPKTAGRTTYEQYV.

The chain couples TRBV3-1 (or the pseudogene TRBV3-2) to TRBJ2-1, with D tentatively TRBD1 (6 bases). The CDR3 extends over 13 amino acids. Trimming shortened V by 7 bases and J by 8 bases, and 15 bases separated the two germline ends. CDR1 LGHDT and CDR2 YNNKEL come from the germline V gene (reference sequence). CDR3 coding DNA: TGTGCCAGCAAACAGGGCCCCTGGGATGAGCAGTTCTTC. This encodes CASKQGPWDEQFF.

The chain links TRBV27 to TRBJ2-3; 15 bases agree with TRBD2. V was clipped by 4 bases and J by 0 bases; unmatched bases: 8. The CDR3 extends over 19 amino acids. Germline V gene sequence: CDR1 MNHEY, CDR2 SMNVEV (reference sequence). The CDR3 region is CASSSYPGLAGGSTDTQYF. The CDR3, as DNA: TGTGCCAGCAGTTCCTATCCGGGACTAGCGGGGGGAAGCACAGATACGCAGTATTTT.